These 3 T cell receptor beta chains came from one sample sequenced in a study of cytomegalovirus exposure and HLA in healthy donors. PCR was performed using 60 Vbeta and 13 Jbeta primers. Some clones are missing from TCRdb's copy, which holds only in-frame ones; the method was immunoSEQ multiplex PCR. The table records approximately 200,000 clones, around 80% of them present only once. Sequences were obtained from PBMCs. Receptors were obtained from a woman aged 18 to 35 in good health and CMV-seropositive.

This clone was seen once. As DNA, the CDR3 is TGTGCCTGGAGTAATGTGGCAGCTGGAAACACCATATATTTT. Amino acids: CAWSNVAAGNTIYF. This chain joins TRBV30 and TRBJ1-3; D is uncertain. Germline CDR1 GTSNPN, CDR2 SVGIG (reference sequence). The CDR3 extends over 14 amino acids. Trimming pared 2 bases from V and 2 bases from J, leaving 10 bases between. The variable domain in full, with the rest retrieved from reference TRBV30 and TRBJ1-3, is SQTIHQWPATLVQPVGSPLSLECTVEGTSNPNLYWYRQAAGRGLQLLFYSVGIGQISSEVPQNLSASRPQDRQFILSSKKLLLSDSGFYLCAWSNVAAGNTIYFGEGSWLTVV.

This sequence joins TRBV5-1 and TRBJ1-1; TRBD1 matches 9 bases. CDR1 is SGHRS and CDR2 is YFSETQ in the germline V gene. Trimming at V came to 2 bases and at J to 3 bases, leaving 8 bases not matched to a gene. The CDR3 covers 16 residues. The CDR3 protein is CASSFFPGQGHTEAFF. The CDR3 nucleotides read TGCGCCAGCAGCTTTTTTCCGGGACAGGGTCACACTGAAGCTTTCTTT.

This chain joins TRBV7-3 and TRBJ2-3; D gene uncertain. This CDR3 is 13 amino acids long. Germline lookup yields CDR1 SGHTA and CDR2 FQGTGA. V was shortened by 2 bases and J by 2 bases, with 5 bases between the two germline ends. CDR3 amino acids: CASSLLPTDTQYF. The CDR3 DNA reads as TGTGCCAGCAGCTTACTACCCACAGATACGCAGTATTTT.